This TCR beta chain was sequenced during a study of spatial heterogeneity in lung cancer. Study-wide findings and caveats: The study found that expanded intratumoral alpha and beta TCR counts tracked tumor mutation counts.

TCRdb reprocessed the 5' RACE reads via MiXCR and lists one record per CDR3 protein. The sample includes just under 9,500 distinct CDR3 sequences, approximately 8.2% of them seen just once. Sample share makes this clonotype medium-sized. The antigen remains unidentified. Time point defined: sample taken at primary tumor resection. This sequence originates from a male donor with early-stage non-small cell lung cancer. Specimen: lung tumor tissue, collected at surgery.

The DNA for the CDR3 is TGCAGTGCCGAGGAGCCTGGAAACACCATATATTTT. This gives the protein CSAEEPGNTIYF. This chain connects TRBV20-1 to TRBJ1-3, with D unclear. Per germline, CDR1 DFQATT and CDR2 SNEGSKA (reference sequence). Trimming took 6 bases from V and 2 from J, leaving 8 bases between them. The CDR3 covers 12 residues.